Given below is one TCR beta chain in context. CDR3 length: 17 residues. The data stem from a study of shared clonotypes between healthy human individuals. Measured with immunoSEQ multiplex PCR; TCRdb has only the in-frame clones, and not every one. The table shows millions of clones, with about 92% occurring only once. The source material was naive CD4+ T cells sorted from blood. Subset defined: CD45RA+ positively selected. The clonotype comes from a man younger than 30 in good health. This chain joins TRBV21-1 and TRBJ2-5; TRBD2, as called in the table, went unchecked against the DNA. TRBV21-1 is a pseudogene segment. This CDR3 reads CASSTKLAGARRQTQYF. DNA for the CDR3: TGTGCCAGCAGCACAAAACTAGCGGGGGCCAGGCGGCAGACCCAGTACTTC.